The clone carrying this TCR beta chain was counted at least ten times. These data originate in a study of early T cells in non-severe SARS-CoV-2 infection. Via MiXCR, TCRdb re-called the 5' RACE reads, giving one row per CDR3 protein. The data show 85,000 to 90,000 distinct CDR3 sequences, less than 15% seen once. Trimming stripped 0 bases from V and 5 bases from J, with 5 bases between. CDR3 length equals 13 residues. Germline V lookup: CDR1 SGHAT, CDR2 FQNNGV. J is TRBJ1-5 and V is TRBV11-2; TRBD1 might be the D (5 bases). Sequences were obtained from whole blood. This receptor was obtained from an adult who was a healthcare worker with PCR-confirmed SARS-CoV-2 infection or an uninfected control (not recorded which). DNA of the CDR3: TGTGCCAGCAGCTTAGAGGGGGATCAGCCCCAGCATTTT. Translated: CASSLEGDQPQHF.